This record looks at one T cell receptor beta chain sequence and its context. What it binds is unknown. Prepared TCR beta cDNA libraries contained unique molecular identifiers. Each batch of about 0.85 to 10 million T cells produced 490,000 or so cDNA molecules. TCRdb reanalysed the PCR reads using MiXCR and keeps one entry per CDR3 protein. The sample comprises 350,000 to 450,000 distinct CDR3 sequences, less than 40% of which are singletons, and around 8% rests with the top ten. These data come from a study of post-analysis software for immune sequencing data. About the research overall: The courses of disease that were included comprised relapsing-remitting, secondary progressive and progressive-relapsing multiple sclerosis.

Study-level points and caveats: In multiple sclerosis, normalized Chao1 diversity was significantly below that of controls.

The TCR originated in a girl aged 2-10 years with multiple sclerosis. The sequencing input was blood.

Written as DNA, the CDR3 is TGTGCCAGCAGTGTAGCGGGAACCCGGCCGGATACGCAGTATTTT. Translated: CASSVAGTRPDTQYF. The chain couples TRBV7-3 to TRBJ2-3; 8 bases fit TRBD2. The J segment lost 6 bases and the V segment lost 6 bases, leaving 11 bases of the junction unmatched. The length of the CDR3 is 15 residues. CDR1 is SGHTA, CDR2 FQGTGA, per germline.